Given below is one T cell receptor beta chain in context. What it binds is unknown. In the PCR, 60 Vbeta and 13 Jbeta primers were used. Sequenced by immunoSEQ multiplex PCR; TCRdb stores in-frame clones only, minus some. The table shows about 120,000 clones, with 65% to 85% occurring only once. The sample is drawn from a study of cytomegalovirus exposure and HLA in healthy donors. General study points: Whilst most TCR sequences proved rare, a subset of public TCRs occurred across many donors.

From germline, CDR1 is MDHEN and CDR2 SYDVKM. V gave up 2 bases and J gave up 0 bases, with 13 bases separating them. The CDR3 loop spans 16 amino acids. This chain uses TRBV28 with TRBJ1-1; maybe TRBD1 (5 bases). This TCR was recovered from a woman in her thirties or forties in good health and CMV-seropositive. Sequences were obtained from PBMCs. CDR3 in DNA: TGTGCCAGCAGTTTAAATGTAGGGGCTTTGAACACTGAAGCTTTCTTT. It yields the protein CASSLNVGALNTEAFF.